The 19 T cell receptor beta chains presented below share a single source sample, sequenced in a study of blood T cell repertoires in COVID-19. Repertoires were generated with immunoSEQ multiplex PCR, while TCRdb's copy carries only in-frame clones and drops some. The sample includes approximately 230,000 clones, roughly 87% of them seen just once. The sample comprised PBMCs or T cells enriched from blood (not recorded which). These receptor sequences come from a woman under 40 with acute COVID-19.

The chain is built from TRBV19 and TRBJ2-7; 9 bases are shared with TRBD1. Germline V CDR1 and CDR2: LNHDA, SQIVND (reference sequence). Losses at the gene ends were 4 bases for V and 5 bases for J; bases not matched to a gene: 9. The CDR3 consists of 15 residues. CDR3 in amino acids: CASSRSGTGIHEQYF. CDR3 nucleotides: TGTGCCAGTAGTAGGTCCGGGACAGGGATCCACGAGCAGTACTTC.

This rearrangement joins TRBV6-6 to TRBJ2-3, with TRBD2 identical over 14 bases. Germline V CDR1 and CDR2: MNHNY, SVGAGI (reference sequence). J lost 5 bases, V lost 5 bases, and 9 bases had no gene match. The CDR3 contains 17 residues. The CDR3: CASSRRTSGGRGDTQYF. The CDR3 DNA is TGTGCCAGCAGTCGAAGGACTAGCGGGGGGCGGGGAGATACGCAGTATTTT.

This chain joins TRBV28 and TRBJ1-4; D ambiguous. CDR1 MDHEN and CDR2 SYDVKM come from the germline V gene. The length of the CDR3 is 12 residues. V lost 4 bases and J lost 10, with 10 bases in between. CDR3 nucleotide sequence: TGTGCCAGCAGTTCCCCTGGCCGAAAACTGTTTTTT. It translates to CASSSPGRKLFF.

The J gene is TRBJ2-3, the V gene TRBV29-1; D is possibly TRBD1 (5 bases). The germline CDR1 and CDR2 sequences are SQVTM and ANQGSEA. Trimming took off 0 bases at V and 5 bases at J, with 12 bases between the two ends. CDR3 size: 14 residues. CDR3 sequence reads: CSVEDRASQDTQYF. CDR3 bases: TGCAGCGTTGAAGACAGGGCTAGTCAAGATACGCAGTATTTT.

This chain joins TRBV16 and TRBJ1-2; 10 bases fit TRBD1. Germline V CDR1 and CDR2: KGHSY, FQNENV. V lost 3 bases to trimming and J lost 13 bases; unmatched junction nucleotides: 8. The CDR3 covers 13 residues. CDR3 region: CASSHRDRGQGTF. In DNA, the CDR3 is TGTGCCAGCAGCCACAGGGACAGGGGTCAAGGCACCTTC.

This rearrangement joins TRBV5-4 to TRBJ2-1; 9 bases match TRBD2. The CDR3 is made up of 13 amino acids. J gave up 7 bases and V 5 bases, and 4 bases lay outside the gene matches. Germline values: CDR1 SGHNT, CDR2 YYREEE (reference sequence). The CDR3 coding sequence is TGTGCCAGCAGGGGCGGGAGGGGGAATGAGCAGTTCTTC. Its protein is CASRGGRGNEQFF.

This clone was counted between two and nine times. The chain recombines TRBV30 with TRBJ1-3, with 10 bases that match TRBD1. Germline trimming cut 8 bases from V and 4 bases from J; bases unmatched to any gene: 11. This CDR3 has 15 amino acids. The germline gives CDR1 GTSNPN, CDR2 SVGIG (reference sequence). The CDR3 region has the DNA TGTGCCGGCGACAGGGGGCGAGTTGCAGGAAACACCATATATTTT. As protein: CAGDRGRVAGNTIYF.

This clone was detected once. Other DNA sequences in this specimen translate into the identical CDR3. The chain joins TRBV14 to TRBJ2-1; TRBD2 matches 10 bases. This CDR3 region has 15 residues. J was trimmed by 6 bases and V by 1 base; bases with no gene match: 3. Germline-derived CDR1 and CDR2 are SGHDN and FVKESK. The CDR3 bases are TGTGCCAGCAGCCAAGCCAGCGGGAGGGGCAATGAGCAGTTCTTC. Translated: CASSQASGRGNEQFF.

This chain uses TRBV19 with TRBJ1-1; D unresolved. This CDR3 comprises 12 residues. Germline V lookup: CDR1 LNHDA, CDR2 SQIVND (reference sequence). Trimming left V 3 bases short and J 8 bases short, with 10 bases between. CDR3 DNA sequence: TGTGCCAGTAGTATCGTTCGGGGAGAAGCTTTCTTT. The encoded protein is CASSIVRGEAFF.

The chain is built from TRBV7-2 and TRBJ2-7, with TRBD1 identical over 8 bases. This CDR3 has 13 residues. J gave up 7 bases and V 0 bases, and 2 bases lay outside the gene matches. The germline gives CDR1 SGHTA, CDR2 FQGNSA. As DNA, the CDR3 is TGTGCCAGCAGCTTAGCGTGGACAGGGGAGCAGTACTTC. Protein: CASSLAWTGEQYF.

The genes are TRBV7-5 and TRBJ2-3; the table assigns TRBD2, which was not confirmed against the DNA. TRBV7-5 is designated a pseudogene. The CDR3 runs 14 residues. As DNA, the CDR3 is TGTGCCAGAAGCTTTCTTCTAGCACAATTTACGCAGTATTTT. It encodes CARSFLLAQFTQYF.

The V gene is TRBV6-2 or TRBV6-3, the J gene TRBJ2-7, with no clear D. Germline CDR1 and CDR2: MNHEY and SVGEGT. This CDR3 contains 15 residues. Trimming took off 2 bases at V and 3 bases at J, with 14 bases between the two ends. The CDR3 DNA sequence: TGTGCCAGCAGTTACAGTTATGACTCAAACTACGAGCAGTACTTC. It is translated as CASSYSYDSNYEQYF.

The rearrangement joins TRBV11-2 to TRBJ2-2; D remains ambiguous. Germline V lookup: CDR1 SGHAT, CDR2 FQNNGV. The V and J ends lost 2 bases and 1 base respectively, with 8 bases between them. The CDR3 length is 15 residues. CDR3 sequence (DNA): TGTGCCAGCAGCTTATATGTAATGAACACCGGGGAGCTGTTTTTT. Amino acid sequence: CASSLYVMNTGELFF.

This chain uses TRBV3-1 (or the pseudogene TRBV3-2) with TRBJ1-2; TRBD1 aligns across 7 bases. Germline loops: CDR1 LGHDT, CDR2 YNNKEL (reference sequence). Trimming cost V 7 bases and J 6 bases; bases outside gene matches: 11. There are 14 residues in the CDR3. This CDR3 is CASTLAGGQHGYTF. Written as DNA, the CDR3 is TGTGCCAGCACTTTGGCAGGGGGTCAACATGGCTACACCTTC.

V usage is TRBV12-3 or TRBV12-4 and J usage is TRBJ1-2, with a tentative D call TRBD1 (5 bases). The CDR3 is 11 residues long. Between the trimmed V and J ends, which lost 6 bases and 6 bases, there was a span of 8 bases. The CDR3 DNA follows: TGTGCCAGCAGCCAGGGAAATGGCTACACCTTC. Translation: CASSQGNGYTF.

The V gene is TRBV12-3 or TRBV12-4, the J gene TRBJ2-5, with TRBD2 as a possible D gene (6 bases). V was shortened by 6 bases and J by 9 bases, with 17 bases between the two germline ends. This CDR3 spans 13 amino acids. The CDR3 DNA follows: TGTGCCAGCAGCCGTCAGACGACGGGGGCCCAGTACTTC. Its translation is CASSRQTTGAQYF.

This sequence joins TRBV6-5 and TRBJ1-3; 7 nucleotides align to TRBD1. Germline-derived CDR1 and CDR2 are MNHEY and SVGAGI. The J segment lost 4 bases and the V segment lost 2 bases, leaving 5 bases of the junction unmatched. The CDR3 totals 15 residues. Here the CDR3 DNA reads TGTGCCAGCAGTTACGACAGGGTTTCCGGAAACACCATATATTTT. Its translation is CASSYDRVSGNTIYF.

The V call is TRBV7-2, the J call TRBJ1-2, with TRBD1 identical over 8 bases. With 2 bases clipped from V and 1 base from J, the junction kept 6 bases outside the gene matches. Germline CDR1 reads SGHTA; CDR2 reads FQGNSA. The CDR3 loop spans 16 amino acids. CDR3 in DNA: TGTGCCAGCAGCTTACAAACAGGGGGTGGTAACTATGGCTACACCTTC. Its translation: CASSLQTGGGNYGYTF.

The chain joins TRBV19 to TRBJ2-1; 11 bases fit TRBD2. Germline V gene sequence: CDR1 LNHDA, CDR2 SQIVND (reference sequence). V lost 5 bases and J lost 6; bases outside the gene matches: 9. This CDR3 is 16 amino acids long. The CDR3 nucleotides read TGTGCCAGTAGTCAGATAGCGGGGGGGCCGGTCAATGAGCAGTTCTTC. Translating gives CASSQIAGGPVNEQFF.